Sequencing of this TCR beta chain was carried out in a study of CD8 T cells in Susac syndrome. V gave up 5 bases and J gave up 0 bases, with 14 bases separating them. The CDR3 loop spans 16 amino acids. CDR1 and CDR2 (germline): MDHEN, SYDVKM. An input of roughly 0.5 to 1 ug of RNA was subjected to reverse transcription using random hexamers. TCRdb reanalysed the immunoSEQ multiplex PCR reads using MiXCR and keeps one entry per CDR3 protein. The sample holds about 290,000 distinct CDR3 sequences, roughly 90% seen once. V usage is TRBV28 and J usage is TRBJ2-1, with D possibly matching TRBD2 (5 bases). The TCR was taken from a human donor with multiple sclerosis. Sequencing input: CD8+ T cells from PBMCs. The CDR3 nucleotides read TGTGCCAGCAGTCTCGGTTCGGGAAGCTCCTACAATGAGCAGTTCTTC. Encoded protein: CASSLGSGSSYNEQFF. Full variable domain (outside the CDR3, taken from reference TRBV28 and TRBJ2-1): DVKVTQSSRYLVKRTGEKVFLECVQDMDHENMFWYRQDPGLGLRLIYFSYDVKMKEKGDIPEGYSVSREKKERFSLILESASTNQTSMYLCASSLGSGSSYNEQFFGPGTRLTVL.